This is a list of T cell receptor beta chains from one sample in a study of blood T cell repertoires in COVID-19. Repertoires were generated with immunoSEQ multiplex PCR, while TCRdb's copy carries only in-frame clones and drops some. The table records 390,000 or so clones, roughly 89% of them present only once. Sequenced: peripheral blood. Receptors were obtained from a man younger than 35 with active or convalescent COVID-19. Both conserved end residues are part of each CDR3. D genes are given only for firm matches.

J gene: TRBJ2-4; V gene: TRBV6-5; D gene: NA; CDR3 protein: CASSSPGQLAKNIQYF
J gene: TRBJ2-1; V gene: TRBV5-1; D gene: NA; CDR3 protein: CASSLGPYNEQFF
J gene: TRBJ2-3; V gene: TRBV7-9; D gene: TRBD1; CDR3 protein: CASSLWDRETDTQYF
J gene: TRBJ1-1; V gene: TRBV7-9; D gene: TRBD1; CDR3 protein: CAGKTGSNTEAFF
J gene: TRBJ1-4; V gene: TRBV7-9; D gene: TRBD1; CDR3 protein: CASSLQGQLGEKLFF
J gene: TRBJ1-2; V gene: TRBV28; D gene: NA; CDR3 protein: CASSLDRGGAGYTF
J gene: TRBJ2-1; V gene: TRBV3-1/TRBV3-2; D gene: TRBD1; CDR3 protein: CASSQDDRGRSYNEQFF
J gene: TRBJ2-2; V gene: TRBV11-3; D gene: NA; CDR3 protein: CASSLGRGRTGELFF
J gene: TRBJ2-4; V gene: TRBV19; D gene: TRBD1; CDR3 protein: CASSSPGQGPGNIQYF
J gene: TRBJ2-5; V gene: TRBV7-2; D gene: TRBD2; CDR3 protein: CASSLAGLDVKTQYF
J gene: TRBJ2-1; V gene: TRBV12-3/TRBV12-4; D gene: NA; CDR3 protein: CASSFDRFEQFF
J gene: TRBJ2-7; V gene: TRBV6-1; D gene: NA; CDR3 protein: CASSEPPVSYEQYF
J gene: TRBJ2-7; V gene: TRBV7-2; D gene: NA; CDR3 protein: CASSLEVGGREQYF
J gene: TRBJ1-2; V gene: TRBV5-1; D gene: NA; CDR3 protein: CASSLEGTNGYTF
J gene: TRBJ2-5; V gene: TRBV9; D gene: TRBD1; CDR3 protein: CASSAGTGVMVQETQYF
J gene: TRBJ1-5; V gene: TRBV6-2/TRBV6-3; D gene: TRBD1; CDR3 protein: CASSYGWTGDAYPLPQHF
J gene: TRBJ2-1; V gene: TRBV3-1/TRBV3-2; D gene: TRBD2; CDR3 protein: CASSLLAAALSGNEQFF
J gene: TRBJ2-3; V gene: TRBV4-2; D gene: NA; CDR3 protein: CASSQTDTDTQYF
J gene: TRBJ1-5; V gene: TRBV6-2/TRBV6-3; D gene: NA; CDR3 protein: CASSGTRVPGSNQPQHF
J gene: TRBJ1-2; V gene: TRBV29-1; D gene: NA; CDR3 protein: CSVRPTGGEKNGYTF
J gene: TRBJ2-1; V gene: TRBV6-6; D gene: NA; CDR3 protein: CASTTERYNEQFF
J gene: TRBJ2-1; V gene: TRBV7-9; D gene: NA; CDR3 protein: CASSLGEGNKNEQFF
J gene: TRBJ2-7; V gene: TRBV19; D gene: NA; CDR3 protein: CASSPGTFSYEQYF
J gene: TRBJ2-6; V gene: TRBV6-2/TRBV6-3; D gene: NA; CDR3 protein: CASSTQGSGANVLTF
J gene: TRBJ2-7; V gene: TRBV7-2; D gene: NA; CDR3 protein: CASSRGSGTYEQYF
J gene: TRBJ1-2; V gene: TRBV19; D gene: NA; CDR3 protein: CASQRGGPYGYTF